This T cell receptor (beta chain) was recorded in a study of CD8 T cells in Susac syndrome. Whole-study context: Patients with Susac syndrome who were sequenced included more than five with active disease and roughly eight in remission.

This clonotype was found once. RNA in amounts of roughly 0.5 to 1 ug was reverse transcribed with random hexamers. Amplification of TCR beta CDR3 used immunoSEQ multiplex PCR across 54 Vbeta and 13 Jbeta. Using its own MiXCR run on the immunoSEQ multiplex PCR reads, TCRdb lists one record per CDR3 protein. The sample records roughly 200,000 distinct CDR3 sequences, around 94% being singletons. J gave up 3 bases and V 1 base, and 3 bases lay outside the gene matches. CDR1 and CDR2 from the germline V gene are MGHRA and YSYEKL. This CDR3 contains 15 residues. The chain joins TRBV4-1 to TRBJ2-3; 8 bases line up with TRBD1. Material: CD4+ T cells from PBMCs. The TCR was taken from a human donor with Susac syndrome. In DNA form, the CDR3 reads TGCGCCAGCAGCCAAGCGGACAGGGCAACAGATACGCAGTATTTT. Residues: CASSQADRATDTQYF.